Presented here are 32 T cell receptor beta chains from one specimen sequenced in a study of Graves' ophthalmopathy and Graves' hyperthyroidism. RNA transcripts were the source from which TCR beta CDR3 regions were amplified. HTBI-primed RT-PCR formed the first round, and a multiplex PCR formed the second. In TCRdb, the multiplex PCR reads were re-called with MiXCR into one record per CDR3 protein. The sample has under 350,000 distinct CDR3 sequences, roughly 15% seen once. The material sequenced was peripheral blood. The receptors derive from an adult man with Graves' ophthalmopathy.

The gene calls are TRBV20-1 and TRBJ2-5; 10 nucleotides match TRBD2. V dropped 1 base and J dropped 2; count of bases not matched to a gene: 4. Germline CDR1 reads DFQATT; CDR2 reads SNEGSKA (reference sequence). The CDR3 consists of 15 residues. CDR3 DNA sequence: TGCAGTGCTAGAGTGCTAGCGGGGGCGCAAGAGACCCAGTACTTC. Translated, it gives CSARVLAGAQETQYF.

This clonotype has a count of ten or more. This chain uses TRBV7-2 with TRBJ2-7, with 8 bases lining up with TRBD1. The CDR3 is made up of 11 amino acids. V was clipped by 4 bases and J by 10 bases; unmatched bases: 3. Per the germline V gene, CDR1 is SGHTA and CDR2 is FQGNSA. CDR3 nucleotides: TGTGCCAGCAGCTCGGGACAGGCTCAGTACTTC. This codes for CASSSGQAQYF.

This clonotype was observed at least ten times. This sequence joins TRBV6-1 and TRBJ2-7, with 7 bases aligning to TRBD1. The CDR3 has 15 amino acids. Germline V gives CDR1 MNHNS, CDR2 SASEGT. With 1 base clipped from V and 6 bases from J, the junction kept 9 bases outside the gene matches. The CDR3 nucleotides read TGTGCCAGCAGTGAAGGTCCCCTGACAGGGACCGAGCAGTACTTC. Its protein product is CASSEGPLTGTEQYF.

This clonotype was detected many times. The V gene is TRBV6-1, the J gene TRBJ1-1; D is undetermined. Germline V gives CDR1 MNHNS, CDR2 SASEGT. The CDR3 totals 18 residues. Trimming left V 2 bases short and J 0 bases short, with 19 bases between. The CDR3 nucleotides are TGTGCCAGCAGTGAATTGGGCCCTGAGCTGCTTATGAACACTGAAGCTTTCTTT. Protein: CASSELGPELLMNTEAFF.

For this clonotype: This may stem from a read error, because a much larger clone lies one nucleotide away. Lacking the conserved final phenylalanine or tryptophan, this CDR3 likely reflects a read error. The J gene is TRBJ2-7, the V gene TRBV14; TRBD2 matches 12 bases. V gave up 1 base and J gave up 6 bases; unmatched junction bases: 7. Germline loops: CDR1 SGHDN, CDR2 FVKESK. The CDR3 has 16 residues. For the CDR3, the DNA is TGTGCCAGCAGCCAAGCCCGACTAGCGGGAGCCAGCGAGCAGTACTCC. Amino acid sequence: CASSQARLAGASEQYS.

At least ten counts were recorded for this clonotype. V and J are TRBV24-1 and TRBJ1-1; 9 bases fit TRBD1. Germline V gives CDR1 KGHDR, CDR2 SFDVKD. V shed 7 bases, J shed 4 bases, and the junction held 6 bases outside the gene matches. This CDR3 has 14 amino acids. CDR3 coding DNA: TGTGCCACCAGGACCGGGACAGGGAGCACTGAAGCTTTCTTT. Its protein is CATRTGTGSTEAFF.

This clonotype was recorded at least ten times. The rearrangement uses TRBV11-2 and TRBJ2-6; the D gene is possibly TRBD2 (7 bases). The CDR3 runs 16 residues. Deletions cut 6 bases from V and 0 bases from J, with 12 bases between. Germline V gene data show CDR1 as SGHAT and CDR2 as FQNNGV. CDR3 amino acids: CASRKGGLSGANVLTF. The CDR3 DNA reads TGTGCCAGCAGGAAGGGGGGGCTCTCTGGGGCCAACGTCCTGACTTTC.

Many counts were recorded for this clonotype. V usage is TRBV18 and J usage is TRBJ2-2, with TRBD2 identical over 11 bases. This CDR3 has 16 amino acids. Germline V CDR1 and CDR2: KGHSH, LQKENI. V gave up 3 bases and J gave up 5 bases; unmatched junction bases: 5. The CDR3 loop reads CASSPLLAGETGELFF. The CDR3 DNA reads TGTGCCAGCTCACCGTTACTAGCGGGAGAGACCGGGGAGCTGTTTTTT.

Remarks on this clonotype: A much larger clone lies a single base off, so this may be a read error. The chain links TRBV4-2 to TRBJ1-1, with D possibly matching TRBD1 (6 bases). Trimming left V 3 bases short and J 1 base short, with 12 bases between. The CDR3 sequence is 15 residues long. CDR1 and CDR2 from the germline V gene are LGHNA and YNFKEQ. The CDR3 sequence is CASSQNREANTEAFF. Written as DNA, the CDR3 is TGTGCCAGCAGCCAGAACAGGGAAGCGAACACTGAAGCTTTCTTT.

Many counts were recorded for this clonotype. The chain employs TRBV2 and TRBJ2-7; TRBD1 might be the D (6 bases). Germline-derived CDR1 and CDR2 are SNHLY and FYNNEI. The CDR3 has 13 residues. Trimming left V 4 bases short and J 6 bases short, with 13 bases between. The CDR3 bases are TGTGCCAGCAGTGGTAGCAGGGGCCGCGAGCAGTACTTC. Its protein is CASSGSRGREQYF.

This clonotype was counted ten times or more. The genes are TRBV19 and TRBJ2-2, with 13 bases lining up with TRBD2. The length of the CDR3 is 19 residues. J lost 1 base, V lost 1 base, and 6 bases had no gene match. Germline V gene data show CDR1 as LNHDA and CDR2 as SQIVND (reference sequence). The CDR3, as DNA: TGTGCCAGTAGTATAGCGAGGGGGACTAGCGGGATGAACACCGGGGAGCTGTTTTTT. Translation: CASSIARGTSGMNTGELFF. The full variable domain, in which reference TRBV19 and TRBJ2-2 provide the parts outside the CDR3, is DGGITQSPKYLFRKEGQNVTLSCEQNLNHDAMYWYRQDPGQGLRLIYYSQIVNDFQKGDIAEGYSVSREKKESFPLTVTSAQKNPTAFYLCASSIARGTSGMNTGELFFGEGSRLTVL.

This clonotype was recorded many times. The rearrangement joins TRBV12-3 or TRBV12-4 to TRBJ1-1, with TRBD1 as a possible D gene (6 bases). Trimming removed 8 bases from V and 0 bases from J, with 13 bases in between. The CDR3 loop spans 14 amino acids. In DNA, the CDR3 is TGTGCCAGCCGTTCCGGGACAATGAACACTGAAGCTTTCTTT. Translation: CASRSGTMNTEAFF.

This clonotype was seen at least ten times. V is TRBV30 and J is TRBJ1-1; D is unresolved. Germline V CDR1 and CDR2: GTSNPN, SVGIG (reference sequence). The CDR3 sequence is 13 residues long. Trimming removed 2 bases from V and 5 bases from J, with 12 bases in between. The CDR3 nucleotides are TGTGCCTGGAGTAGAAGCGAGGTTACTGAAGCTTTCTTT. Protein sequence: CAWSRSEVTEAFF.

This clonotype appeared many times. The chain couples TRBV10-3 to TRBJ2-2; 14 bases match TRBD2. J gave up 7 bases and V 7 bases, and 14 bases lay outside the gene matches. CDR3 length: 18 residues. Per the germline V gene, CDR1 is ENHRY and CDR2 is SYGVKD. CDR3 nucleotides: TGTGCCATCACTGAATCCGGGACTAGCGGGAGAAGAAGCGGGGAGCTGTTTTTT. Translated, it gives CAITESGTSGRRSGELFF.

Remarks on this clonotype: A much larger clone sits a single nucleotide away, making a read error possible. The V and J genes are TRBV12-3 or TRBV12-4 and TRBJ1-2; D might be TRBD1 (5 bases). V was pared by 6 bases and J by 8 bases, with 13 bases between. This CDR3 contains 12 residues. The CDR3 region has the DNA TGTGCCAGCAGCCGGGGCCTCTCGGGCTACACCTTC. Translated: CASSRGLSGYTF.

CDR3 amino acids: CASSSSRVQPQHF. The CDR3, as DNA: TGTGCCAGCAGCTCAAGCAGGGTTCAGCCCCAGCATTTT. The genes are TRBV7-8 and TRBJ1-5, with D tentatively TRBD1 (5 bases). Germline V CDR1 and CDR2: SGHVS, FQNEAQ. Trimming took 4 bases from V and 6 from J, leaving 10 bases between them. The CDR3 loop spans 13 amino acids.

This clonotype has ten or more counts. The chain is built from TRBV11-2 and TRBJ2-7; D call uncertain. This CDR3 comprises 13 residues. CDR1 is SGHAT, CDR2 FQNNGV, per germline. V lost 5 bases and J lost 0, with 8 bases in between. CDR3 amino acids: CASSTSLSYEQYF. CDR3 nucleotide sequence: TGTGCCAGCAGCACCTCCCTCTCCTACGAGCAGTACTTC.

In this sample, this clonotype turned up many times. The V and J genes are TRBV6-1 and TRBJ2-7; 8 bases fit TRBD2. The V and J ends lost 6 bases and 3 bases, in that order; junction bases with no gene match: 10. Germline V gene sequence: CDR1 MNHNS, CDR2 SASEGT. The CDR3 has 15 amino acids. This CDR3 is CASRNQRGRGYEQYF. The CDR3 region has the DNA TGTGCCAGCAGAAACCAGCGGGGGAGGGGCTACGAGCAGTACTTC.

This clonotype came up many times. The chain carries TRBV29-1 and TRBJ2-5; perhaps TRBD1 as D (6 bases). The CDR3 extends over 14 amino acids. Germline V lookup: CDR1 SQVTM, CDR2 ANQGSEA. Trimming pared 3 bases from V and 3 bases from J, leaving 14 bases between. The chain's CDR3 is CSVDPSGAKETQYF. The CDR3 bases are TGCAGCGTTGATCCCTCAGGGGCGAAAGAGACCCAGTACTTC. Full variable domain (rest looked up from reference TRBV29-1 and TRBJ2-5): SAVISQKPSRDICQRGTSLTIQCQVDSQVTMMFWYRQQPGQSLTLIATANQGSEATYESGFVIDKFPISRPNLTFSTLTVSNMSPEDSSIYLCSVDPSGAKETQYFGPGTRLLVL.

This clonotype was detected many times. This sequence joins TRBV6-2 or TRBV6-3 and TRBJ2-7; 7 bases agree with TRBD2. The CDR3 runs to 15 residues. Germline V gene data show CDR1 as MNHEY and CDR2 as SVGEGT. Trimming removed 4 bases from V and 2 bases from J; junction bases left unmatched: 8. The CDR3 loop is CASSFTGGGPYEQYF. For the CDR3, the DNA is TGTGCCAGCAGTTTCACCGGCGGGGGTCCCTACGAGCAGTACTTC.

This clonotype was counted many times. The CDR3: CASSPQQGVHYGYTF. The CDR3 DNA is TGTGCCAGCTCACCTCAACAGGGAGTACACTATGGCTACACCTTC. The chain employs TRBV18 and TRBJ1-2; TRBD1 is a possible D gene (6 bases). The germline V and J ends were trimmed by 3 bases and 3 bases, with 14 bases remaining between them. This CDR3 spans 15 amino acids. The V gene's germline CDR1 is KGHSH and CDR2 LQKENI.

The sample holds many counts of this clonotype. The chain couples TRBV18 to TRBJ1-2, with D uncertain. The germline CDR1 and CDR2 sequences are KGHSH and LQKENI. The CDR3 has 13 amino acids. V dropped 2 bases and J dropped 1 base, with 5 bases sitting between them. The CDR3, as DNA: TGTGCCAGCTCACCAGGGTTTAACTATGGCTACACCTTC. It is translated as CASSPGFNYGYTF.

This clonotype occurred many times. V usage is TRBV2 and J usage is TRBJ2-1, with TRBD2 identical over 10 bases. This CDR3 contains 16 residues. Germline CDR1 SNHLY, CDR2 FYNNEI. Trimming at V came to 2 bases and at J to 8 bases, leaving 9 bases not matched to a gene. The CDR3 DNA follows: TGTGCCAGCAGTGAATCGCCTAGCGGGGGAGAGTATGAGCAGTTCTTC. Encoded protein: CASSESPSGGEYEQFF. Combining the CDR3 with reference TRBV2 and TRBJ2-1 gives the whole variable domain EPEVTQTPSHQVTQMGQEVILRCVPISNHLYFYWYRQILGQKVEFLVSFYNNEISEKSEIFDDQFSVERPDGSNFTLKIRSTKLEDSAMYFCASSESPSGGEYEQFFGPGTRLTVL.

The sample holds many counts of this clonotype. The V call is TRBV11-2, the J call TRBJ2-5; TRBD2 aligns across 8 bases. Germline V CDR1 and CDR2: SGHAT, FQNNGV. The CDR3 runs to 15 residues. J gave up 5 bases and V 0 bases, and 5 bases lay outside the gene matches. The CDR3 sequence: CASSLESGSLETQYF. For the CDR3, the DNA is TGTGCCAGCAGCTTAGAGAGCGGGAGTCTTGAGACCCAGTACTTC.

This clonotype was observed at least ten times. This sequence joins TRBV20-1 and TRBJ1-2; D unclear. The V end lost 6 bases, the J end lost 0 bases, and 14 bases lay between the germline ends. The germline gives CDR1 DFQATT, CDR2 SNEGSKA (reference sequence). The CDR3 consists of 14 residues. The CDR3 DNA reads as TGCAGTGCGGGAGAGGGATCATCTAACTATGGCTACACCTTC. Protein: CSAGEGSSNYGYTF.

This clonotype was seen repeatedly, ten times or more. This chain connects TRBV6-2 or TRBV6-3 to TRBJ1-1; D is possibly TRBD1 (5 bases). The CDR3 has 12 residues. V lost 2 bases, J lost 13 bases, and 14 bases lay in between. Germline CDR1 and CDR2: MNHEY and SVGEGT. As DNA, the CDR3 is TGTGCCAGCAGTTACGCGGGGACGTGGAATTTCTTT. It is translated as CASSYAGTWNFF.

The table lists this clonotype with many counts. The chain employs TRBV29-1 and TRBJ2-2; 10 nucleotides line up with TRBD1. This CDR3 spans 15 amino acids. After removal of 6 bases from V and 5 bases from J, the junction contained 9 bases not matched to a gene. Germline values: CDR1 SQVTM, CDR2 ANQGSEA. Here the CDR3 DNA reads TGCAGCGTCGCCGACAGGGGGCGCGGAACCGGGGAGCTGTTTTTT. This gives the protein CSVADRGRGTGELFF.

This clonotype was counted at least ten times. The rearrangement links TRBV7-2 to TRBJ1-1, with TRBD1 matching over 7 bases. V gave up 5 bases and J gave up 5 bases; unmatched junction bases: 11. The CDR3 loop spans 15 amino acids. Germline V gene data show CDR1 as SGHTA and CDR2 as FQGNSA. As DNA, the CDR3 is TGTGCCAGCAGCCGAATGGGGACAGTAGGTACTGAAGCTTTCTTT. This codes for CASSRMGTVGTEAFF.

Ten or more counts support this clonotype. The chain employs TRBV5-6 and TRBJ2-4; 7 bases agree with TRBD1. The germline V gene encodes CDR1 SGHDT and CDR2 YYEEEE. V shed 4 bases, J shed 4 bases, and the junction held 8 bases outside the gene matches. The CDR3 totals 15 residues. CDR3 in DNA: TGTGCCAGCAGCCTCTTTCGGACAGGAAAAAACATTCAGTACTTC. The encoded protein is CASSLFRTGKNIQYF.

There are many counts of this clonotype. The rearrangement links TRBV12-3 or TRBV12-4 to TRBJ1-5; D call uncertain. The CDR3 is 13 residues long. Between the trimmed V and J ends, which lost 3 bases and 4 bases, there was a span of 7 bases. The CDR3 sequence: CASSFTTNQPQHF. The CDR3 DNA reads TGTGCCAGCAGTTTTACGACTAATCAGCCCCAGCATTTT.

This clonotype was seen at least ten times. The chain carries TRBV20-1 and TRBJ2-5, with 16 bases fitting TRBD2. J lost 5 bases, V lost 3 bases, and 9 bases had no gene match. Germline-derived CDR1 and CDR2 are DFQATT and SNEGSKA (reference sequence). This CDR3 is 17 amino acids long. The CDR3, as DNA: TGCAGTGCTAGTCGGGGACTAGCGGGAGGGGAGGTGGAGACCCAGTACTTC. Translation: CSASRGLAGGEVETQYF.

This clonotype was detected ten times or more. This sequence joins TRBV3-1 and TRBJ2-7; 7 bases agree with TRBD1. The CDR3 extends over 15 amino acids. V gave up 2 bases and J gave up 0 bases; unmatched junction bases: 4. CDR1 and CDR2 (germline): LGHDT, YNNKEL (reference sequence). CDR3 nucleotides: TGTGCCAGCAGCCAATCCGGGACAGTCTCCTACGAGCAGTACTTC. Encoded protein: CASSQSGTVSYEQYF.